Included here is one TCR beta chain sequence, with context. This entry comes from a study of blood T cell repertoires in COVID-19. Whole-study context: COVID-19 samples collected from the United States, Italy and Spain covered acute and convalescent phases. Sample material is recorded as cDNA or gDNA derived from T cells, B-cell-depleted T cells, or PBMCs.

Original analysis: By means of reference gene primer amplification, nucleated cell counts were estimated. The assay was immunoSEQ multiplex PCR, and TCRdb's table has in-frame clones only and misses some. That table furnishes V, J and clone size, whereas the DNA furnished D and trimming. The sample includes approximately 110,000 clones, roughly 84% of them seen just once. The ends lost 5 bases at V and 0 bases at J; junction bases unmatched: 4. Germline CDR1 and CDR2: SGHRS and YFSETQ. The CDR3 totals 15 residues. The sequence derives from a human donor in a cohort sampled during active COVID-19. The sequenced material came from peripheral blood. The chain is built from TRBV5-1 and TRBJ2-1, with 8 bases lining up with TRBD2. The CDR3 here is CASRVAGSSYNEQFF. CDR3 sequence (DNA): TGCGCCAGCAGGGTAGCGGGAAGCTCCTACAATGAGCAGTTCTTC.